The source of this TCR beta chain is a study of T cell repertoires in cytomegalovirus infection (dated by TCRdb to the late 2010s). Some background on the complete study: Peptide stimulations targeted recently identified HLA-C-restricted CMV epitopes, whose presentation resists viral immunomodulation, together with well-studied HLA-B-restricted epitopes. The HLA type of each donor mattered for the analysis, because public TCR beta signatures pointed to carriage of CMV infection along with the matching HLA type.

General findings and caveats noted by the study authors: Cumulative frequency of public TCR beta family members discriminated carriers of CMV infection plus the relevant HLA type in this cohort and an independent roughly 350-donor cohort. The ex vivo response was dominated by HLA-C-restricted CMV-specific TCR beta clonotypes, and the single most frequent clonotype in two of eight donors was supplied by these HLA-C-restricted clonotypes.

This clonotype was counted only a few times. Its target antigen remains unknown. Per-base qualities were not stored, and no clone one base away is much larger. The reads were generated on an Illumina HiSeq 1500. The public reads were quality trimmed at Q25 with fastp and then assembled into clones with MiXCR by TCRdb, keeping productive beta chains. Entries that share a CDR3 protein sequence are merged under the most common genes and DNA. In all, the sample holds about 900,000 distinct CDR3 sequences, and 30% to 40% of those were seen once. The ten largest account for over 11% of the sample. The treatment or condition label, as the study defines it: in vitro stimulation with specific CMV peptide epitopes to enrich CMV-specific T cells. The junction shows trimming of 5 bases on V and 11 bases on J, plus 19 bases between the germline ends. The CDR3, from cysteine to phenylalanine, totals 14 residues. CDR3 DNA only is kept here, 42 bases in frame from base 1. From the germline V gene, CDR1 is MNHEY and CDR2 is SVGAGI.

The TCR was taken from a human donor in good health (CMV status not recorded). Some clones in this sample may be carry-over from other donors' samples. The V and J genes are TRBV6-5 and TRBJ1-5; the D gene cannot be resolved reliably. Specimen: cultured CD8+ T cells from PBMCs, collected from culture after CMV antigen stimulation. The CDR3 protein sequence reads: CASSAGPPPQAQHF. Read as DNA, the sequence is TGTGCCAGCAGTGCGGGCCCGCCCCCTCAAGCCCAGCATTTT.